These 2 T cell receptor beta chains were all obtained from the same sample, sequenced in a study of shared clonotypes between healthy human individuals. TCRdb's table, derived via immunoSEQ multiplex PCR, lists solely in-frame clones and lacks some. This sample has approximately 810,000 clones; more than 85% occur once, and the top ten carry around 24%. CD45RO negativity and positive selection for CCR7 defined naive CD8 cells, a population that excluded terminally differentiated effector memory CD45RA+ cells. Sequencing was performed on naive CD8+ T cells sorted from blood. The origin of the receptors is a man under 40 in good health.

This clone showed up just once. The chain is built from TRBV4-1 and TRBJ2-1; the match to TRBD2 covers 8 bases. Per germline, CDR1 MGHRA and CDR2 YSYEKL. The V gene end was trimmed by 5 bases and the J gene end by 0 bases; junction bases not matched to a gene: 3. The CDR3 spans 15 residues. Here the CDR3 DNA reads TGCGCCAGCAGCTCGCGGGAGGACTCCTACAATGAGCAGTTCTTC. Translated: CASSSREDSYNEQFF.

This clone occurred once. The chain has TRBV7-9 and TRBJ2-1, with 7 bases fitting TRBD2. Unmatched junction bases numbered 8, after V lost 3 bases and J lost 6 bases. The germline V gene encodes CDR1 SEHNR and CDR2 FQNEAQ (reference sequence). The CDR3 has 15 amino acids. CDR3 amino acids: CASSFWREGRNEQFF. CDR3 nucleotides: TGTGCCAGCAGCTTTTGGAGGGAGGGCCGCAATGAGCAGTTCTTC.